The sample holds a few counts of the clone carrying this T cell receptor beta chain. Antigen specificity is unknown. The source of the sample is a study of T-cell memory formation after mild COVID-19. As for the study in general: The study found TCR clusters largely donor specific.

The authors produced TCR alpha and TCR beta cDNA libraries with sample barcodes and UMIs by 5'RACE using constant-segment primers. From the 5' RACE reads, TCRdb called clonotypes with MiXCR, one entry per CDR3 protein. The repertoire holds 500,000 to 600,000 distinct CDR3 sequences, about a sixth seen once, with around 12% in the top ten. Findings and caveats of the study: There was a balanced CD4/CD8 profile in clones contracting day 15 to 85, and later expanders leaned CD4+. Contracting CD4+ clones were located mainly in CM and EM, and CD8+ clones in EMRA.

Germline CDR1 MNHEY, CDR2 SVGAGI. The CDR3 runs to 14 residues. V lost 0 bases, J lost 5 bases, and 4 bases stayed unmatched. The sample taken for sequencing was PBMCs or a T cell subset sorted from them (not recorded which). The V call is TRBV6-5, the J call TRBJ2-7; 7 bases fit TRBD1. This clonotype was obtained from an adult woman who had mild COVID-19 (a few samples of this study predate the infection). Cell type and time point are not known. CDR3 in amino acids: CASSYSNTGDEQYF. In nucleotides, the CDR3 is TGTGCCAGCAGTTACTCGAACACAGGGGACGAGCAGTACTTC.